The 10 T cell receptor beta chains below all came from one sample that was sequenced in a study of T cell changes during pregnancy in multiple sclerosis. Assay used: immunoSEQ multiplex PCR; TCRdb lists only in-frame clones, some missing. This table holds about 24,000 clones, 90% found once. The source material was CD8+ T cells from peripheral blood mononuclear cells, sampled in the third trimester of pregnancy. These receptors were taken from a female donor in good health, enrolled as a control in a pregnancy study.

This chain joins TRBV11-2 and TRBJ1-2; D uncertain. Germline V gene lookup returns CDR1 SGHAT and CDR2 FQNNGV. Trimming pared 6 bases from V and 3 bases from J, leaving 23 bases between. There are 17 residues in the CDR3. The CDR3 coding sequence is TGTGCCAGCAGTGAGGTATCATTTTGGAACGTCGACTATGGCTACACCTTC. Its protein is CASSEVSFWNVDYGYTF. The complete variable domain, with remaining parts taken from reference TRBV11-2 and TRBJ1-2, reads EAGVAQSPRYKIIEKRQSVAFWCNPISGHATLYWYQQILGQGPKLLIQFQNNGVVDDSQLPKDRFSAERLKGVDSTLKIQPAKLEDSAVYLCASSEVSFWNVDYGYTFGSGTRLTVV.

This chain connects TRBV11-2 to TRBJ2-5; 11 nucleotides align to TRBD1. Per germline, CDR1 SGHAT and CDR2 FQNNGV. The CDR3 loop spans 13 amino acids. V lost 5 bases and J lost 7; bases outside the gene matches: 3. The CDR3 here is CASSPGQGVTQYF. Here the CDR3 DNA reads TGTGCCAGCAGCCCGGGACAGGGGGTGACCCAGTACTTC.

The chain carries TRBV6-5 and TRBJ2-7; 9 nucleotides match TRBD2. V shed 2 bases and J 3 bases; nucleotides not matched to a gene: 8. Germline values: CDR1 MNHEY, CDR2 SVGAGI. The CDR3 extends over 16 amino acids. CDR3 nucleotide sequence: TGTGCCAGCAGTTACGCGGCTAGCGGGGATTTCTACGAGCAGTACTTC. Translated, it gives CASSYAASGDFYEQYF.

The rearrangement links TRBV7-9 to TRBJ1-1; 7 bases align to TRBD1. The V gene's germline CDR1 is SEHNR and CDR2 FQNEAQ (reference sequence). This CDR3 has 16 amino acids. Trimming at V came to 2 bases and at J to 3 bases, leaving 9 bases not matched to a gene. Here the CDR3 reads CASSLRAPRGYTEAFF. DNA for the CDR3: TGTGCCAGCAGCTTAAGGGCCCCCAGGGGGTACACTGAAGCTTTCTTT.

The chain joins TRBV7-9 to TRBJ2-2; 13 nucleotides line up with TRBD2. CDR1 is SEHNR and CDR2 is FQNEAQ in the germline V gene (reference sequence). With 1 base clipped from V and 4 bases from J, the junction kept 6 bases outside the gene matches. The CDR3 consists of 18 residues. The CDR3 DNA sequence: TGTGCCAGCAGCTTAGAAGGCACTAGCGGGAGGGGCACCGGGGAGCTGTTTTTT. Amino acids: CASSLEGTSGRGTGELFF.

V gene TRBV4-2 combines with J gene TRBJ2-7, with D hard to call. This CDR3 has 15 amino acids. V was pared by 4 bases and J by 3 bases, with 16 bases between. Germline V CDR1 and CDR2: LGHNA, YNFKEQ. The CDR3 reads CASSPNFLESYEQYF. The CDR3 DNA is TGTGCCAGCAGCCCCAACTTCTTAGAGAGCTACGAGCAGTACTTC.

This chain connects TRBV6-1 to TRBJ2-7; D is perhaps TRBD2 (5 bases). CDR1 is MNHNS and CDR2 is SASEGT in the germline V gene. This CDR3 has 13 amino acids. The V and J ends lost 7 bases and 0 bases respectively, with 10 bases between them. Written as DNA, the CDR3 is TGTGCCAGCAACGAGGGAAGCTCCTACGAGCAGTACTTC. Amino acids: CASNEGSSYEQYF.

The genes are TRBV19 and TRBJ2-1; 7 bases are shared with TRBD1. V lost 4 bases, J lost 11 bases, and 11 bases stayed unmatched. CDR3 length: 14 residues. From germline, CDR1 is LNHDA and CDR2 SQIVND (reference sequence). The CDR3 region has the DNA TGTGCCAGTAGTACCTCACACGACAGGGCCAAGCAGTTCTTC. This translates into CASSTSHDRAKQFF.

As for this clone: Other nucleotide sequences in the sample specify the same CDR3. This rearrangement joins TRBV7-9 to TRBJ1-1, with D possibly being TRBD1 (6 bases). Germline lookup yields CDR1 SEHNR and CDR2 FQNEAQ (reference sequence). The CDR3 is 14 residues long. Trimming removed 1 base at V and 1 base at J, with 7 bases between. CDR3 sequence reads: CASSLVGGNTEAFF. The CDR3 nucleotides are TGTGCCAGCAGCTTAGTAGGGGGGAACACTGAAGCTTTCTTT.

J is TRBJ1-5 and V is TRBV7-9, with a possible D match to TRBD1 (5 bases). The CDR3 loop spans 12 amino acids. Per the germline V gene, CDR1 is SEHNR and CDR2 is FQNEAQ (reference sequence). Trimming cost V 4 bases and J 5 bases, with 6 bases left between them. The DNA of the CDR3 is TGTGCCAGCAGCTCAGGGTATCAGCCCCAGCATTTT. It specifies CASSSGYQPQHF.